The 22 T cell receptor beta chains below come from one sample, sequenced in a study of blood T cell repertoires in COVID-19. The protocol was immunoSEQ multiplex PCR, while the TCRdb copy is restricted to in-frame clones and leaves out a portion. This table has approximately 130,000 clones, around 80% appearing once. Sequenced input: peripheral blood. The source of these receptors is a man at least 80 years old with active or convalescent COVID-19.

The V call is TRBV5-5, the J call TRBJ1-3; 7 bases match TRBD1. The CDR3 loop spans 15 amino acids. CDR1 and CDR2 from the germline V gene are SGHKS and YYEKEE (reference sequence). Unmatched junction bases numbered 3, after V lost 1 base and J lost 2 bases. The chain's CDR3 is CASSLTDRAGNTIYF. The CDR3, as DNA: TGTGCCAGCAGCTTGACCGACAGGGCTGGAAACACCATATATTTT. The complete variable domain, with remaining parts taken from reference TRBV5-5 and TRBJ1-3, reads DAGVTQSPTHLIKTRGQQVTLRCSPISGHKSVSWYQQVLGQGPQFIFQYYEKEERGRGNFPDRFSARQFPNYSSELNVNALLLGDSALYLCASSLTDRAGNTIYFGEGSWLTVV.

This chain joins TRBV19 and TRBJ1-2; 7 bases match TRBD1. The CDR3 totals 14 residues. Germline loops: CDR1 LNHDA, CDR2 SQIVND (reference sequence). V was clipped by 7 bases and J by 8 bases; unmatched bases: 13. Here the CDR3 reads CASKKSRDRRGYTF. CDR3 nucleotide sequence: TGTGCCAGTAAAAAATCCCGGGACAGAAGGGGCTACACCTTC.

This clone has a count of ten or more. V is TRBV4-3 and J is TRBJ2-1; TRBD2 aligns across 9 bases. The CDR3 runs 18 residues. The germline V gene has CDR1 LGHNA and CDR2 YSLEER. V lost 0 bases to trimming and J lost 0 bases; unmatched junction nucleotides: 6. CDR3 amino acids: CASSQEFSGGSSYNEQFF. The DNA of the CDR3 is TGCGCCAGCAGCCAAGAGTTTAGCGGGGGAAGCTCCTACAATGAGCAGTTCTTC.

CDR3 region: CASSYTGRGTDTQYF. For the CDR3, the DNA is TGTGCCAGCAGCTACACAGGGCGCGGCACAGATACGCAGTATTTT. This chain links TRBV5-8 with TRBJ2-3, with D possibly TRBD1 on 6 matching bases. Trimming removed 3 bases at V and 1 base at J, with 12 bases between. Germline V gene data show CDR1 as SGHTS and CDR2 as YDEGEE. The CDR3 spans 15 residues.

There are a few counts of this clone. The chain uses TRBV18 and TRBJ1-2; 8 bases line up with TRBD1. The trim removed 0 bases at V and 5 bases at J, leaving 8 bases unmatched. The CDR3 is 16 amino acids. The germline gives CDR1 KGHSH, CDR2 LQKENI. The CDR3 DNA sequence: TGTGCCAGCTCACCACCAATCTGGACAGGGTCATATGGCTACACCTTC. Translation: CASSPPIWTGSYGYTF.

V usage is TRBV27 and J usage is TRBJ1-6; the match to TRBD1 covers 8 bases. V trimming: 7 bases; J trimming: 5 bases; junction bases outside the gene matches: 10. The germline V gene encodes CDR1 MNHEY and CDR2 SMNVEV (reference sequence). The CDR3 covers 16 residues. CDR3 bases: TGTGCCAGCAAAACAGGGGGTACAGGGGATAATTCACCCCTCCACTTT. Translation: CASKTGGTGDNSPLHF.

The chain employs TRBV5-1 and TRBJ2-1; 10 nucleotides line up with TRBD2. The CDR3 has 17 residues. Germline assignment: CDR1 SGHRS and CDR2 YFSETQ. Trimming removed 0 bases from V and 0 bases from J; junction bases left unmatched: 3. The CDR3 here is CASSLVASGGSYNEQFF. For the CDR3, the DNA is TGCGCCAGCAGCTTGGTGGCTAGCGGGGGCTCCTACAATGAGCAGTTCTTC.

The rearrangement uses TRBV5-1 and TRBJ1-2; maybe TRBD1 (5 bases). Trimming pared 1 base from V and 2 bases from J, leaving 9 bases between. Germline assignment: CDR1 SGHRS and CDR2 YFSETQ. This CDR3 region has 14 residues. CDR3 nucleotides: TGCGCCAGCAGCTTGAATGGGGCAAACTATGGCTACACCTTC. As protein: CASSLNGANYGYTF.

V gene TRBV5-1 combines with J gene TRBJ2-5; TRBD2 aligns across 11 bases. V was clipped by 5 bases and J by 1 base; unmatched bases: 4. The CDR3 consists of 15 residues. Looked up from germline, CDR1 is SGHRS and CDR2 is YFSETQ. The CDR3 protein is CASREGLAAQETQYF. The DNA of the CDR3 is TGCGCCAGCAGGGAGGGACTAGCGGCCCAAGAGACCCAGTACTTC.

The chain uses TRBV5-5 and TRBJ2-5; TRBD1 matches at 11 bases. The germline V gene has CDR1 SGHKS and CDR2 YYEKEE (reference sequence). Trimming took 2 bases from V and 0 from J; bases not matched to a gene: 9. The CDR3 loop spans 18 amino acids. The CDR3 here is CASSFGTGGLPYQETQYF. The DNA for the CDR3 is TGTGCCAGCAGCTTCGGGACAGGGGGTCTACCGTACCAAGAGACCCAGTACTTC.

The V gene is TRBV27, the J gene TRBJ1-5; TRBD1 is a possible D gene (6 bases). CDR1 is MNHEY and CDR2 is SMNVEV in the germline V gene (reference sequence). Deletions cut 2 bases from V and 2 bases from J, with 16 bases between. The CDR3 has 17 residues. The CDR3 bases are TGTGCCAGCAGTTTAGGTTTGGGGGGGCTGGGCAATCAGCCCCAGCATTTT. It encodes CASSLGLGGLGNQPQHF.

The chain employs TRBV6-5 and TRBJ2-7, with D possibly TRBD1 on 5 matching bases. Trimming removed 4 bases from V and 2 bases from J, with 12 bases in between. This CDR3 spans 14 amino acids. Germline CDR1 is MNHEY and CDR2 is SVGAGI. The CDR3 DNA sequence: TGTGCCAGCAGTTCTGAGACAGACACCTACGAGCAGTACTTC. Residues: CASSSETDTYEQYF.

This chain connects TRBV18 to TRBJ1-5, with 7 bases lining up with TRBD1. Germline CDR1 is KGHSH and CDR2 is LQKENI. This CDR3 is built from 13 residues. V was pared by 7 bases and J by 5 bases, with 5 bases of the junction left unmatched. As DNA, the CDR3 is TGTGCCAGCTTGAAGGGGGCGGATCAGCCCCAGCATTTT. It encodes CASLKGADQPQHF. Drawing the rest from reference TRBV18 and TRBJ1-5, the complete variable domain is NAGVMQNPRHLVRRRGQEARLRCSPMKGHSHVYWYRQLPEEGLKFMVYLQKENIIDESGMPKERFSAEFPKEGPSILRIQQVVRGDSAAYFCASLKGADQPQHFGDGTRLSIL.

The V call is TRBV7-2, the J call TRBJ2-3; TRBD1 matches at 8 bases. CDR1 and CDR2 (germline): SGHTA, FQGNSA. V lost 7 bases, J lost 1 base, and 7 bases stayed unmatched. The CDR3 loop spans 15 amino acids. CDR3 DNA sequence: TGTGCCAGCACCGAAGACAGGGGTGGCACAGATACGCAGTATTTT. This encodes CASTEDRGGTDTQYF.

The gene calls are TRBV5-1 and TRBJ2-5; D is perhaps TRBD1 (5 bases). V dropped 0 bases and J dropped 5 bases, with 8 bases sitting between them. Germline loops: CDR1 SGHRS, CDR2 YFSETQ. The CDR3 is 13 residues long. In DNA form, the CDR3 reads TGCGCCAGCAGCTTGGACAGGTTCGAGACCCAGTACTTC. Translated: CASSLDRFETQYF.

The V call is TRBV7-3, the J call TRBJ1-1, with 10 bases lining up with TRBD1. Germline trimming cut 4 bases from V and 3 bases from J; bases unmatched to any gene: 8. The CDR3 covers 16 residues. Germline V gene lookup returns CDR1 SGHTA and CDR2 FQGTGA. CDR3: CASSSRQGAPDTEAFF. DNA for the CDR3: TGTGCCAGCAGCTCTAGACAGGGGGCGCCGGACACTGAAGCTTTCTTT.

V usage is TRBV5-8 and J usage is TRBJ1-4, with 7 nucleotides matching TRBD1. The length of the CDR3 is 15 residues. Germline V gives CDR1 SGHTS, CDR2 YDEGEE. Trimming took 4 bases from V and 8 from J; bases not matched to a gene: 11. In DNA form, the CDR3 reads TGTGCCAGCAGCCGGGACAGATTTTGGGGCGAAAAACTGTTTTTT. Encoded protein: CASSRDRFWGEKLFF.

This chain uses TRBV9 with TRBJ1-1; 7 nucleotides agree with TRBD1. The V and J ends lost 0 bases and 4 bases, in that order; junction bases with no gene match: 3. The germline V gene encodes CDR1 SGDLS and CDR2 YYNGEE. The CDR3 is made up of 14 amino acids. The CDR3 nucleotides read TGTGCCAGCAGCGTAGAGGCAGGGGGCACTGAAGCTTTCTTT. Amino acids: CASSVEAGGTEAFF.

CDR3 nucleotides: TGTGCCAGCAGTCGAACTCCTAGCGGGGGCTATAATGAGCAGTTCTTC. Translation: CASSRTPSGGYNEQFF. The V and J genes are TRBV6-4 and TRBJ2-1, with 10 positions matching TRBD2. The CDR3 is made up of 16 amino acids. V dropped 5 bases and J dropped 7; count of bases not matched to a gene: 11. Germline V gives CDR1 MRHNA, CDR2 SNTAGT.

The chain's CDR3 is CASSPTSDRFYGYTF. CDR3 DNA sequence: TGTGCCAGCAGCCCCACCTCCGACAGATTCTATGGCTACACCTTC. The V gene is TRBV6-5, the J gene TRBJ1-2, with D maybe TRBD1 (5 bases). The length of the CDR3 is 15 residues. Germline V gives CDR1 MNHEY, CDR2 SVGAGI. Trimming removed 6 bases at V and 4 bases at J, with 18 bases between.

The chain joins TRBV29-1 to TRBJ2-5; D is possibly TRBD2 (5 bases). Germline V gene data show CDR1 as SQVTM and CDR2 as ANQGSEA. The V end was cut by 4 bases, the J end by 5 bases, with 11 bases between. The CDR3 totals 12 residues. The CDR3, as DNA: TGCAGCGTTGTAAGTAGCGCGGAGACCCAGTACTTC. This encodes CSVVSSAETQYF.

The genes are TRBV4-3 and TRBJ2-5, with 8 nucleotides matching TRBD2. With 1 base clipped from V and 3 bases from J, the junction kept 7 bases outside the gene matches. Germline V gives CDR1 LGHNA, CDR2 YSLEER. This CDR3 spans 16 amino acids. The CDR3 loop is CASSQVAGTREETQYF. Here the CDR3 DNA reads TGCGCCAGCAGCCAAGTAGCCGGGACTAGGGAAGAGACCCAGTACTTC.